Sequencing of this T cell receptor (beta chain) was carried out in a study of blood T cell repertoires in COVID-19 (dated by TCRdb to the early 2020s). With regard to the full study: Samples covering the acute and convalescent phases of COVID-19 were provided by collaborators in the United States, Italy and Spain. The material from the prospective study consisted of cDNA or gDNA derived from T cells, B-cell-depleted T cells, or PBMCs. Deeply sampled blood TCRbeta repertoires from subjects exposed to, actively infected with, or recovered from COVID-19 were included in the dataset. A freely available public database, intended as a resource for researchers studying the immune response to SARS-CoV-2, is where the repertoires were released. The samples were drawn from two sources: the first 160 participants of the ongoing ImmuneRACE study, and over 950 subjects contributed by 6 global collaborators. A de-identified subject ID, COVID-19 status, age in years and sex were almost always included in the sample metadata. Where HLA class I and class II types were available, the types were taken from metadata supplied by the sample provider, not from assay-based typing. General findings and caveats noted by the study authors: The amount of clinical and demographic metadata varied by source and participant and was provided uncurated.

TCRbeta CDR3 regions were amplified from genomic DNA using the immunoSEQ Assay, a bias-controlled multiplex PCR. The paper's processing steps were these. Nucleated cell counts per sample were estimated from amplification of reference gene primers within the assay. Sequence reads were collapsed and filtered to measure the absolute abundance of every unique TCRbeta CDR3 rearrangement. Productive Simpson clonality was computed per sample as the square root of Simpson's diversity index over productive rearrangements. TCRdb's version of the immuneACCESS table is confined to in-frame rearrangements and falls short of the full clone set. An unresolved V gene accounts for under half of the shortfall where checked; the remainder is of unknown origin. That table is the source of V, J and clone size, and D and trimming were worked out from the DNA. The sample table lists under 400,000 clones, around nine tenths of them with a count of one. Of the sample, approximately 4.1% falls within the top ten clones.

Comment on this clone: Its recognized antigen is unknown. Base quality data are lacking; no much larger clone is found one base away.

In Seattle, one collaborating source enrolled patients while the infection was active and tracked those patients longitudinally over the course of disease. Whole blood was collected in K2EDTA tubes by collaborating institutions according to the institutions' own protocols. For TCRbeta analysis, collaborators shipped samples as frozen whole blood, isolated PBMCs, or DNA extracted from either of those sample types. Trimmed from V: 0 bases; trimmed from J: 7 bases; junction bases lacking a gene match: 4. The CDR3, from cysteine to phenylalanine, totals 16 residues. Only CDR3 DNA is held: 48 bases, read in frame from base 1. The germline V gene provides CDR1 SNHLY and CDR2 FYNNEI.

Material for sequencing was peripheral blood. This TCR derives from a woman aged 60-75 years with COVID-19, enrolled during active disease. The chain was built from TRBV2 and TRBJ1-4; 11 bases in the middle match TRBD1. The base sequence is TGTGCCAGCAGTGAAGCGCAGGGACAGGGGGTTGAAAAACTGTTTTTT. Translated, this gives CASSEAQGQGVEKLFF. Here the CDR3 is joined to the reference TRBV2 and TRBJ1-4 genes, and the full variable domain is: EPEVTQTPSHQVTQMGQEVILRCVPISNHLYFYWYRQILGQKVEFLVSFYNNEISEKSEIFDDQFSVERPDGSNFTLKIRSTKLEDSAMYFCASSEAQGQGVEKLFFGSGTQLSVL.